This passage covers 19 T cell receptor beta chains from one sample sequenced in a study of OX40 agonist ivuxolimab in advanced cancers. TCRdb's table, derived via immunoSEQ multiplex PCR, lists solely in-frame clones and lacks some. This sample has about 99,000 clones, with about 91% found just once. The starting material was CD4+ or CD8+ T cells sorted from blood, obtained in a trial of the OX40 agonist ivuxolimab. These receptors all stem from an adult with an advanced solid tumor such as melanoma, head and neck, liver or kidney cancer.

The J gene is TRBJ1-5, the V gene TRBV6-5, with 7 positions matching TRBD1. The CDR3 is 14 amino acids. V was pared by 6 bases and J by 3 bases, with 5 bases of the junction left unmatched. Germline V gene data show CDR1 as MNHEY and CDR2 as SVGAGI. Written as DNA, the CDR3 is TGTGCCAGCAGCCCCAGGGGGATCAATCAGCCCCAGCATTTT. It translates to CASSPRGINQPQHF.

This chain uses TRBV5-5 with TRBJ2-7, with 9 bases matching TRBD2. Germline trimming cut 0 bases from V and 7 bases from J; bases unmatched to any gene: 8. The CDR3 is 15 residues long. Germline V gene data show CDR1 as SGHKS and CDR2 as YYEKEE (reference sequence). As DNA, the CDR3 is TGTGCCAGCAGCTTGGACCTTCTAGCGGGACGGGAGCAGTACTTC. It encodes CASSLDLLAGREQYF. The variable domain in full, with the rest retrieved from reference TRBV5-5 and TRBJ2-7, is DAGVTQSPTHLIKTRGQQVTLRCSPISGHKSVSWYQQVLGQGPQFIFQYYEKEERGRGNFPDRFSARQFPNYSSELNVNALLLGDSALYLCASSLDLLAGREQYFGPGTRLTVT.

This clone was seen more than once but under ten times. The chain carries TRBV2 and TRBJ1-1; 8 positions match TRBD1. The V gene end was trimmed by 6 bases and the J gene end by 2 bases; junction bases not matched to a gene: 5. The CDR3 consists of 14 residues. Germline CDR1 SNHLY, CDR2 FYNNEI. The CDR3 is CASSRDRSNTEAFF. CDR3 nucleotides: TGTGCCAGCAGCAGGGACAGGTCTAACACTGAAGCTTTCTTT.

This chain uses TRBV4-3 with TRBJ2-2; maybe TRBD2 (5 bases). The CDR3 loop spans 16 amino acids. Trimming shortened V by 1 base and J by 5 bases, and 14 bases separated the two germline ends. Germline CDR1 reads LGHNA; CDR2 reads YSLEER. The DNA of the CDR3 is TGCGCCAGCAGCCAAGGCAGCTACGGGGTAACCGGGGAGCTGTTTTTT. It translates to CASSQGSYGVTGELFF.

The chain has TRBV28 and TRBJ1-1, with TRBD1 matching over 8 bases. The CDR3 has 16 residues. J lost 4 bases, V lost 6 bases, and 13 bases had no gene match. CDR1 and CDR2 from the germline V gene are MDHEN and SYDVKM. CDR3 loop: CASSRPGGQAFTEAFF. The CDR3 coding sequence is TGTGCCAGCAGCCGTCCGGGGGGACAGGCTTTCACTGAAGCTTTCTTT.

The rearrangement uses TRBV5-8 and TRBJ2-2; possibly TRBD2 for D (6 bases). V lost 4 bases and J lost 4, with 11 bases in between. Germline V gene sequence: CDR1 SGHTS, CDR2 YDEGEE. This CDR3 has 14 residues. CDR3 in amino acids: CASSRGLITGELFF. In DNA, the CDR3 is TGTGCCAGCAGCCGAGGACTAATCACCGGGGAGCTGTTTTTT.

This rearrangement joins TRBV25-1 to TRBJ2-1; D gene ambiguous. Germline CDR1 reads MGHDK; CDR2 reads SYGVNS. This CDR3 is 14 amino acids long. Trimming took off 3 bases at V and 10 bases at J, with 16 bases between the two ends. The CDR3, as DNA: TGTGCCAGCAGTGAGAGCCTCCTCCTACCCGAGCAGTTCTTC. The encoded protein is CASSESLLLPEQFF.

The V call is TRBV10-3, the J call TRBJ2-7; TRBD2 might be the D (6 bases). The V and J ends lost 3 bases and 4 bases respectively, with 10 bases between them. CDR3 size: 13 residues. Germline CDR1 reads ENHRY; CDR2 reads SYGVKD. CDR3 amino acids: CAISDGGAYEQYF. The CDR3 region has the DNA TGTGCCATCAGTGACGGGGGAGCTTACGAGCAGTACTTC.

V and J are TRBV7-2 and TRBJ2-2, with no clear D. CDR1 and CDR2 from the germline V gene are SGHTA and FQGNSA. The CDR3 is made up of 14 amino acids. V was clipped by 5 bases and J by 6 bases, with 13 bases between them. The CDR3 region is CASSPGGRAGELFF. Here the CDR3 DNA reads TGTGCCAGCAGCCCAGGCGGAAGAGCCGGGGAGCTGTTTTTT.

The chain joins TRBV7-2 to TRBJ2-2, with D hard to call. Trimming shortened V by 8 bases and J by 6 bases, and 13 bases separated the two germline ends. CDR3 length equals 13 residues. Germline values: CDR1 SGHTA, CDR2 FQGNSA. The CDR3 protein is CASHRRLSGELFF. The CDR3 coding sequence is TGTGCCAGCCACCGACGTCTCTCCGGGGAGCTGTTTTTT.

CDR3 loop: CASSTSGTRGYEQYF. The CDR3 DNA is TGTGCCAGCAGCACCTCCGGGACTAGGGGCTACGAGCAGTACTTC. The chain recombines TRBV11-2 with TRBJ2-7; the match to TRBD2 covers 8 bases. This CDR3 region has 15 residues. The germline V gene encodes CDR1 SGHAT and CDR2 FQNNGV. V gave up 5 bases and J gave up 3 bases; unmatched junction bases: 9.

This chain links TRBV15 with TRBJ1-5, with unresolved D. This CDR3 is 14 amino acids long. V was cut by 0 bases and J by 7 bases, with 10 bases left in between. Germline V lookup: CDR1 LNHNV, CDR2 YYDKDF (reference sequence). In DNA form, the CDR3 reads TGTGCCACCAGCAGAGATGGCGCGATCCAGCCCCAGCATTTT. It translates to CATSRDGAIQPQHF.

The rearrangement uses TRBV28 and TRBJ2-3; D is uncertain. The length of the CDR3 is 13 residues. From germline, CDR1 is MDHEN and CDR2 SYDVKM. V lost 3 bases to trimming and J lost 5 bases, with 9 bases between them. CDR3 residues: CASSFRKKDTQYF. CDR3 nucleotide sequence: TGTGCCAGCAGTTTCAGGAAAAAAGATACGCAGTATTTT.

V gene TRBV7-2 combines with J gene TRBJ1-5; 7 nucleotides match TRBD1. V was clipped by 1 base and J by 3 bases; unmatched bases: 3. The germline gives CDR1 SGHTA, CDR2 FQGNSA. The CDR3 is made up of 15 amino acids. The CDR3 DNA reads as TGTGCCAGCAGCTTAGGGACAGGAACCAATCAGCCCCAGCATTTT. Residues: CASSLGTGTNQPQHF. Supplemented by reference TRBV7-2 and TRBJ1-5, the full variable domain reads GAGVSQSPSNKVTEKGKDVELRCDPISGHTALYWYRQSLGQGLEFLIYFQGNSAPDKSGLPSDRFSAERTGGSVSTLTIQRTQQEDSAVYLCASSLGTGTNQPQHFGDGTRLSIL.

This chain joins TRBV28 and TRBJ2-3; 7 bases map to TRBD2. V gave up 7 bases and J gave up 2 bases; unmatched junction bases: 15. Germline V gives CDR1 MDHEN, CDR2 SYDVKM. This CDR3 contains 17 residues. CDR3 residues: CASTPSGLAGATDTQYF. The CDR3 region has the DNA TGTGCCAGCACCCCCTCCGGATTAGCGGGCGCCACAGATACGCAGTATTTT.

The J gene is TRBJ2-3, the V gene TRBV19, with D perhaps TRBD2 (5 bases). Germline V gene data show CDR1 as LNHDA and CDR2 as SQIVND (reference sequence). CDR3 size: 14 residues. V shed 6 bases and J shed 3 bases, with 13 bases lying between them. The CDR3 coding sequence is TGTGCCAGTAGGGCCCAGCCGGGGACAGATACGCAGTATTTT. As protein: CASRAQPGTDTQYF.

This rearrangement joins TRBV7-2 to TRBJ2-5, with D perhaps TRBD1 (5 bases). The germline V and J ends were trimmed by 0 bases and 6 bases, with 8 bases remaining between them. Germline loops: CDR1 SGHTA, CDR2 FQGNSA. This CDR3 spans 13 amino acids. The CDR3 DNA is TGTGCCAGCAGCTTAGCGGACATTCAGACCCAGTACTTC. It codes for CASSLADIQTQYF.

The table lists this clone with a count of one. The chain has TRBV30 and TRBJ2-7, with 8 bases fitting TRBD2. The germline gives CDR1 GTSNPN, CDR2 SVGIG (reference sequence). Germline trimming cut 4 bases from V and 2 bases from J; bases unmatched to any gene: 10. The CDR3 length is 15 residues. CDR3 bases: TGTGCCTGGATCCCAAGCGGGAGATCCCCCTACGAGCAGTACTTC. Encoded protein: CAWIPSGRSPYEQYF. Using reference TRBV30 and TRBJ2-7 for the parts outside the CDR3, the full variable domain is SQTIHQWPATLVQPVGSPLSLECTVEGTSNPNLYWYRQAAGRGLQLLFYSVGIGQISSEVPQNLSASRPQDRQFILSSKKLLLSDSGFYLCAWIPSGRSPYEQYFGPGTRLTVT.

V is TRBV28 and J is TRBJ1-4; tentative D call: TRBD1 (5 bases). Trimming removed 4 bases at V and 5 bases at J, with 14 bases between. This CDR3 comprises 15 residues. Germline V gives CDR1 MDHEN, CDR2 SYDVKM. CDR3 in DNA: TGTGCCAGCAGTTGGGGGGATCCAGAGAATGAAAAACTGTTTTTT. Amino acids: CASSWGDPENEKLFF.